This TCR beta chain was obtained from a study of OX40 agonist ivuxolimab in advanced cancers. Study-level background: At 65% to 90% male, the cohort had a mean age of roughly 60 years, ranging from about 23 to 79. Notes on the study in general: Dosing at 0.1 to 3.0 mg/kg was accompanied by clonal expansion of CD4+ and CD8+ blood T cells by week 6.

In regard to this clone: The antigen is unknown.

Using immunoSEQ multiplex PCR, the repertoire was profiled, and TCRdb retains in-frame clones only, with some absent. The sample consists of some 13,000 clones, around 76% of them appearing once. The CDR3 has 10 residues. The germline V gene encodes CDR1 SGHRS and CDR2 YFSETQ. Between the trimmed V and J ends, which lost 4 bases and 3 bases, there was a span of 2 bases. This material consisted of CD4+ or CD8+ T cells sorted from blood, taken in a trial of the OX40 agonist ivuxolimab. The TCR originated in an adult with an advanced solid tumor such as melanoma, head and neck, liver or kidney cancer. V usage is TRBV5-1 and J usage is TRBJ2-7, with no clear D. CDR3: CASSVYEQYF. As DNA, the CDR3 is TGCGCCAGCAGCGTCTACGAGCAGTACTTC.